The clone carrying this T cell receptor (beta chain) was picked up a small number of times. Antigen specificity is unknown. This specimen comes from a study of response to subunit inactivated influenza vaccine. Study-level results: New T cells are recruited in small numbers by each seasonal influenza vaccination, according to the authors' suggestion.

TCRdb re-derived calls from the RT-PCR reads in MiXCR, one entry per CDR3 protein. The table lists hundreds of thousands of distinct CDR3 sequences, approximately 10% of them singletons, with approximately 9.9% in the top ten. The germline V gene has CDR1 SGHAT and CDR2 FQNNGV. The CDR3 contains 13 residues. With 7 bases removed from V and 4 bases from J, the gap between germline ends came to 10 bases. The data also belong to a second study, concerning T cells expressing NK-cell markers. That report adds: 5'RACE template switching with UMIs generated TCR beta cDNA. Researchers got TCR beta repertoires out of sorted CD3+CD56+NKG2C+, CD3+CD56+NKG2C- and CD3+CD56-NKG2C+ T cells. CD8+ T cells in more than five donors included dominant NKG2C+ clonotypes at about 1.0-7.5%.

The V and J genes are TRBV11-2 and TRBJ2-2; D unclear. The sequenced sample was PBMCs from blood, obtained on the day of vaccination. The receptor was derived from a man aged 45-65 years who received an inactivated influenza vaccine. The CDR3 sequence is CASTAVSTGELFF. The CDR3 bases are TGTGCCAGCACCGCAGTTTCCACCGGGGAGCTGTTTTTT.